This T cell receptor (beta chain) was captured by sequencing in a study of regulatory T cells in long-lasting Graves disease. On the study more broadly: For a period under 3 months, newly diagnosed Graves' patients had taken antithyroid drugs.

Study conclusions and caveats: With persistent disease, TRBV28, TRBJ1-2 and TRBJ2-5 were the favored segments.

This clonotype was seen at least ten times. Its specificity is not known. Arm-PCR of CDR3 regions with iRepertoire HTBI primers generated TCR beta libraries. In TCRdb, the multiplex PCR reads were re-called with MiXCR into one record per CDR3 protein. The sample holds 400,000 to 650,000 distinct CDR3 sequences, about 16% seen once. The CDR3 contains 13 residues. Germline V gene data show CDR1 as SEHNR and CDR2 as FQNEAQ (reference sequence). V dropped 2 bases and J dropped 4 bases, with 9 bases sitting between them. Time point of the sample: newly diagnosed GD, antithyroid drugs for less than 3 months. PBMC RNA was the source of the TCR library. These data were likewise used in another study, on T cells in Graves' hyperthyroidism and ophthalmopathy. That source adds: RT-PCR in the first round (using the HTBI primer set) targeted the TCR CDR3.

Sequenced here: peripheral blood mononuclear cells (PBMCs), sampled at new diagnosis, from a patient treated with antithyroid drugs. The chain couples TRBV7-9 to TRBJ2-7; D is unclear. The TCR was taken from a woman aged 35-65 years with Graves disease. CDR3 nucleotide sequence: TGTGCCAGCAGCTTAAGTGGAGAATACGAGCAGTACTTC. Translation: CASSLSGEYEQYF.